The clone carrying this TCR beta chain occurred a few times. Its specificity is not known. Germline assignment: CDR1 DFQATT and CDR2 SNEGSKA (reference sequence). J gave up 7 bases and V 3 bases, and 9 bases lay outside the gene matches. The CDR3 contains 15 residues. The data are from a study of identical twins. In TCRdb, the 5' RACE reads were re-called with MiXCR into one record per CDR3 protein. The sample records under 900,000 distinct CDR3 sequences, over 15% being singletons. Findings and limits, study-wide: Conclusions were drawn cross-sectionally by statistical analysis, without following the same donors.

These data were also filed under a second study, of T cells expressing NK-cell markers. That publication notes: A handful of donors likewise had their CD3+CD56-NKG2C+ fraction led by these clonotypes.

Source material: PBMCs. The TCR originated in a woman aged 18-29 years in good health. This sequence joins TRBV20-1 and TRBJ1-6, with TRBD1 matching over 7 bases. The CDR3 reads CSASQTGSPNSPLHF. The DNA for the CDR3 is TGCAGTGCTAGCCAGACAGGGTCCCCGAATTCACCCCTCCACTTT.